Presented here are 20 T cell receptor beta chains from one specimen sequenced in a study of T cells in Graves' hyperthyroidism and ophthalmopathy. Template material for amplifying TCR beta CDR3 regions consisted of RNA transcripts. The HTBI primer set served for first-round RT-PCR of the TCR CDR3. TCRdb analysed the multiplex PCR reads with MiXCR anew, one entry per CDR3 protein. The table records 300,000 to 350,000 distinct CDR3 sequences, around a sixth of them present only once. Sequenced input: blood. The receptors come from a woman aged 45-65 years with Graves' hyperthyroidism.

In this sample, this clonotype turned up many times. The chain recombines TRBV11-2 with TRBJ2-3, with unresolved D. Deletions cut 5 bases from V and 2 bases from J, with 2 bases between. Germline V gene sequence: CDR1 SGHAT, CDR2 FQNNGV. The CDR3 loop spans 11 amino acids. CDR3 in amino acids: CASSHTDTQYF. The CDR3, as DNA: TGTGCCAGCAGCCACACAGATACGCAGTATTTT.

This clonotype was seen many times. This chain uses TRBV20-1 with TRBJ2-3, with a possible D match to TRBD2 (6 bases). V lost 3 bases and J lost 2, with 12 bases in between. The V gene's germline CDR1 is DFQATT and CDR2 SNEGSKA (reference sequence). CDR3 length: 14 amino acids. The CDR3 region is CSASERAHTDTQYF. The CDR3 DNA is TGCAGTGCTAGTGAGCGGGCTCACACAGATACGCAGTATTTT.

This clonotype was observed many times. This sequence joins TRBV28 and TRBJ1-2; no clear D. The V gene lost 6 bases and the J gene lost 4 bases, with 21 bases spanning the gap. CDR1 and CDR2 (germline): MDHEN, SYDVKM. This CDR3 contains 16 residues. The CDR3 sequence is CASRPTGTAGFYGYTF. CDR3 sequence (DNA): TGTGCCAGCAGGCCTACCGGTACAGCAGGTTTCTATGGCTACACCTTC.

Only a few counts were recorded for this clonotype. V usage is TRBV20-1 and J usage is TRBJ1-2; D gene uncertain. The V end was cut by 6 bases, the J end by 4 bases, with 15 bases between. The germline CDR1 and CDR2 sequences are DFQATT and SNEGSKA (reference sequence). The CDR3 extends over 13 amino acids. CDR3 DNA: TGCAGTGCCAGGCATCCCGAGGCCTATGGCTACACCTTC. This translates into CSARHPEAYGYTF.

This clonotype has a count of ten or more. The chain uses TRBV3-1 and TRBJ1-4; a possible D gene is TRBD1 (6 bases). V lost 0 bases to trimming and J lost 6 bases, with 17 bases between them. Germline lookup yields CDR1 LGHDT and CDR2 YNNKEL (reference sequence). The CDR3 totals 17 residues. CDR3 nucleotides: TGTGCCAGCAGCCAAGATCTTAATACAGGGACTTATGAAAAACTGTTTTTT. Translation: CASSQDLNTGTYEKLFF.

Turning to this clonotype: A much larger clone differs by one base, so this may be a read error. The chain employs TRBV2 and TRBJ2-7; 7 bases are a match to TRBD2. Germline CDR1 reads SNHLY; CDR2 reads FYNNEI. The CDR3 covers 14 residues. CDR3 amino acids: CAGSVERGGDEQYF. As DNA, the CDR3 is TGTGCCGGCAGTGTCGAAAGGGGAGGGGACGAGCAGTACTTC. Drawing the rest from reference TRBV2 and TRBJ2-7, the complete variable domain is EPEVTQTPSHQVTQMGQEVILRCVPISNHLYFYWYRQILGQKVEFLVSFYNNEISEKSEIFDDQFSVERPDGSNFTLKIRSTKLEDSAMYFCAGSVERGGDEQYFGPGTRLTVT.

This clonotype was seen only a few times. CDR3 nucleotides: TGTGCCAGCAGCTTAAAGGCGGGAGGGCCCTACAATGAGCAGTTCTTC. Protein: CASSLKAGGPYNEQFF. The chain employs TRBV5-4 and TRBJ2-1, with 9 bases lining up with TRBD2. V gave up 2 bases and J gave up 2 bases; unmatched junction bases: 5. The CDR3 extends over 16 amino acids. Germline lookup yields CDR1 SGHNT and CDR2 YYREEE (reference sequence).

A few counts support this clonotype. V usage is TRBV5-1 and J usage is TRBJ2-1; D may be TRBD2 (5 bases). The CDR3 extends over 15 amino acids. Between the trimmed V and J ends, which lost 4 bases and 8 bases, there was a span of 19 bases. The germline CDR1 and CDR2 sequences are SGHRS and YFSETQ. Written as DNA, the CDR3 is TGCGCCAGCAGCCTTACTAGACCCACATCGGATGAGCAGTTCTTC. This gives the protein CASSLTRPTSDEQFF. Together with reference TRBV5-1 and TRBJ2-1, the CDR3 gives the full variable domain: KAGVTQTPRYLIKTRGQQVTLSCSPISGHRSVSWYQQTPGQGLQFLFEYFSETQRNKGNFPGRFSGRQFSNSRSEMNVSTLELGDSALYLCASSLTRPTSDEQFFGPGTRLTVL.

This clonotype has a count of ten or more. V usage is TRBV18 and J usage is TRBJ2-1; perhaps TRBD1 as D (6 bases). The CDR3 runs to 13 residues. Trimming stripped 1 base from V and 8 bases from J, with 9 bases between. Germline CDR1 KGHSH, CDR2 LQKENI. Written as DNA, the CDR3 is TGTGCCAGCTCACCACGGGGGCGGGATGAGCAGTTCTTC. Protein product: CASSPRGRDEQFF.

This clonotype was observed many times. The chain recombines TRBV11-2 with TRBJ2-7; the match to TRBD2 covers 8 bases. The J segment lost 4 bases and the V segment lost 2 bases, leaving 10 bases of the junction unmatched. This CDR3 contains 16 residues. In germline, CDR1 is SGHAT, CDR2 FQNNGV. The CDR3 spells CASSLISGGPYYEQYF. CDR3 nucleotide sequence: TGTGCCAGCAGCTTAATTTCGGGAGGGCCTTATTACGAGCAGTACTTC.

The chain employs TRBV19 and TRBJ1-1; maybe TRBD1 (5 bases). The germline V gene encodes CDR1 LNHDA and CDR2 SQIVND (reference sequence). The CDR3 totals 14 residues. V shed 8 bases and J shed 0 bases, with 13 bases lying between them. DNA of the CDR3: TGTGCCAGTCAATGGGGGTCCATGAACACTGAAGCTTTCTTT. It codes for CASQWGSMNTEAFF.

With respect to this clonotype: This may come from a read error, since a much larger clone is one base off. V is TRBV3-1 and J is TRBJ2-7; no clear D. The CDR3 runs to 11 residues. From germline, CDR1 is LGHDT and CDR2 YNNKEL (reference sequence). CDR3 loop: CASGQGTVQYF. The CDR3 DNA follows: TGTGCCAGCGGCCAAGGTACCGTGCAGTACTTC.

This clonotype appeared many times. V is TRBV2 and J is TRBJ2-3; 10 bases align to TRBD2. The V and J ends lost 6 bases and 3 bases, in that order; junction bases with no gene match: 6. There are 15 residues in the CDR3. Germline CDR1 and CDR2: SNHLY and FYNNEI. CDR3 residues: CASRGAGGPTDTQYF. DNA of the CDR3: TGTGCCAGCAGGGGAGCGGGAGGGCCGACAGATACGCAGTATTTT.

This clonotype showed up many times. This chain uses TRBV20-1 with TRBJ2-5; 8 bases are shared with TRBD2. This CDR3 has 15 residues. With 1 base clipped from V and 5 bases from J, the junction kept 9 bases outside the gene matches. The germline V gene encodes CDR1 DFQATT and CDR2 SNEGSKA (reference sequence). The CDR3 loop reads CSARVERERWETQYF. The DNA of the CDR3 is TGCAGTGCTAGAGTGGAGCGGGAGAGGTGGGAGACCCAGTACTTC.

This clonotype was detected many times. V and J are TRBV7-6 and TRBJ2-5; 8 bases match TRBD1. V shed 1 base and J 3 bases; nucleotides not matched to a gene: 1. Germline CDR1 and CDR2: SGHVS and FNYEAQ. CDR3 length: 14 residues. CDR3 bases: TGTGCCAGCAGCTTAGTGGACAGGGAAGAGACCCAGTACTTC. The encoded protein is CASSLVDREETQYF.

This clonotype was picked up a small number of times. V usage is TRBV5-1 and J usage is TRBJ2-5; D might be TRBD2 (6 bases). CDR1 is SGHRS, CDR2 YFSETQ, per germline. The CDR3 spans 14 residues. With 2 bases removed from V and 2 bases from J, the gap between germline ends came to 10 bases. The CDR3 region is CASSFGAGQETQYF. CDR3 coding DNA: TGCGCCAGCAGCTTCGGAGCGGGTCAAGAGACCCAGTACTTC.

V is TRBV13 and J is TRBJ1-6, with D hard to call. Germline V lookup: CDR1 PRHDT, CDR2 FYEKMQ (reference sequence). Trimming removed 5 bases at V and 10 bases at J, with 9 bases between. The CDR3 totals 12 residues. In DNA form, the CDR3 reads TGTGCCAGCAGCGTAGATAGATCACCCCTCCACTTT. This sequence encodes CASSVDRSPLHF. The full variable domain, completed using reference TRBV13 and TRBJ1-6, is AAGVIQSPRHLIKEKRETATLKCYPIPRHDTVYWYQQGPGQDPQFLISFYEKMQSDKGSIPDRFSAQQFSDYHSELNMSSLELGDSALYFCASSVDRSPLHFGNGTRLTVT.

The table lists this clonotype with many counts. The CDR3 bases are TGTGCCAGCAGTTACTCGACTGGACCCTACTACGAGCAGTACTTC. Its translation: CASSYSTGPYYEQYF. The V call is TRBV6-5, the J call TRBJ2-7; no definite D call. The CDR3 totals 15 residues. Germline values: CDR1 MNHEY, CDR2 SVGAGI. The V end was cut by 0 bases, the J end by 3 bases, with 12 bases between.

The V and J genes are TRBV5-1 and TRBJ1-2, with D possibly being TRBD1 (5 bases). V gave up 7 bases and J gave up 8 bases, with 15 bases separating them. CDR3 size: 12 residues. Germline loops: CDR1 SGHRS, CDR2 YFSETQ. CDR3 coding DNA: TGCGCCAGCGGACCCGGGACGAAGGGCTACACCTTC. Translated: CASGPGTKGYTF.

The V and J genes are TRBV4-2 and TRBJ1-4; no definite D call. With 1 base removed from V and 5 bases from J, the gap between germline ends came to 8 bases. Germline-derived CDR1 and CDR2 are LGHNA and YNFKEQ. This CDR3 comprises 14 residues. This chain's CDR3 is CASSQGGSNEKLFF. The CDR3 bases are TGTGCCAGCAGCCAAGGGGGATCCAATGAAAAACTGTTTTTT.